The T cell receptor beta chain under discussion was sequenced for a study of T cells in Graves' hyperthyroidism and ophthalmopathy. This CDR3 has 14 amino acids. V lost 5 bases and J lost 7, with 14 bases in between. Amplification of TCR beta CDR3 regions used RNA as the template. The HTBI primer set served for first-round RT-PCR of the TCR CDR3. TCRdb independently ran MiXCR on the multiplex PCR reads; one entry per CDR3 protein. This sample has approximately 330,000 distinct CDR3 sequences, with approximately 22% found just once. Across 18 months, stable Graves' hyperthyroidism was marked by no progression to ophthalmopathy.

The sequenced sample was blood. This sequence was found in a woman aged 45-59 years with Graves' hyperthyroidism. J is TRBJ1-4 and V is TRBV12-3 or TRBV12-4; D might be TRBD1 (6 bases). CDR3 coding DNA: TGTGCCAGCAGTGCCTGGGACATTCGTGAAAAACTGTTTTTT. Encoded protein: CASSAWDIREKLFF.